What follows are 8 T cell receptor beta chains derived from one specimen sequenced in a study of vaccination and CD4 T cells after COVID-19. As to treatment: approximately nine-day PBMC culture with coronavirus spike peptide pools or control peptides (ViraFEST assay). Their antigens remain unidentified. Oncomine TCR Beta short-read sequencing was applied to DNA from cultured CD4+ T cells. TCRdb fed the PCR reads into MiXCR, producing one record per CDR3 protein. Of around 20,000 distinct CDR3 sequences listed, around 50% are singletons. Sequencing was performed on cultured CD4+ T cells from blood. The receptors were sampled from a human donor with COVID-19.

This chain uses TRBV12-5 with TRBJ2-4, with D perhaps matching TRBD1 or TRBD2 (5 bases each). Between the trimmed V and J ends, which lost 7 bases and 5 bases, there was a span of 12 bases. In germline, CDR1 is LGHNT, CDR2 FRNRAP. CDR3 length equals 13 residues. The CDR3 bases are TGTGCTAGTGTCCCAAGGGGAGAAAACATTCAGTACTTC. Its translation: CASVPRGENIQYF.

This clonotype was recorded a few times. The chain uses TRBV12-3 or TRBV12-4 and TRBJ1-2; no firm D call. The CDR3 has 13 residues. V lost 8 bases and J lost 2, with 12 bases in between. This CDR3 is CASGEDGNYGYTF. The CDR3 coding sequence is TGTGCCAGCGGGGAAGACGGCAACTATGGCTACACCTTC.

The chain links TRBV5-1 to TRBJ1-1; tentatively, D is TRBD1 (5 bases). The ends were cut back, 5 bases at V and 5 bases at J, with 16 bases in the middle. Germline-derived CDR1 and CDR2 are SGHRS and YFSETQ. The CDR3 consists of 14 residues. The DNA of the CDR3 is TGCGCCAGCAGTTCCCAGGGCACCGGGACTGAAGCTTTCTTT. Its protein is CASSSQGTGTEAFF.

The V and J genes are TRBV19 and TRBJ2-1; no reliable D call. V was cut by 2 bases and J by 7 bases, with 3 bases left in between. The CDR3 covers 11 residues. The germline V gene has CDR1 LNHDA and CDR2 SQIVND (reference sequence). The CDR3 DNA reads TGTGCCAGTAGTATACAGAATGAGCAGTTCTTC. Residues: CASSIQNEQFF.

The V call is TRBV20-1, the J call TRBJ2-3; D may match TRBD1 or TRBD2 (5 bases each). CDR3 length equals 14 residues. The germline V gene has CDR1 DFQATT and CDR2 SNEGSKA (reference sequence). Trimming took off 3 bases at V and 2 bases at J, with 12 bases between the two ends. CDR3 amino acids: CSASRQGVTDTQYF. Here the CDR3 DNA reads TGCAGTGCTAGTAGGCAGGGAGTCACAGATACGCAGTATTTT.

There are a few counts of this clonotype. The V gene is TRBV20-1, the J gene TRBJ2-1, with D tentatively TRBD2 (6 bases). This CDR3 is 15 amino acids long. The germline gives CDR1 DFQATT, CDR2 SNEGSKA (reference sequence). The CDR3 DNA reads TGCAGCTCCCCCCTTCTAGCGAGGTCCTACAATGAGCAGTTCTTC. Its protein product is CSSPLLARSYNEQFF.

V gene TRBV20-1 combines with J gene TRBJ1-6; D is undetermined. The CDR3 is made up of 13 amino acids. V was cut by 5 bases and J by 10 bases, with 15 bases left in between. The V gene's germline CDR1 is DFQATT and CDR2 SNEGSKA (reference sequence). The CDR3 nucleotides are TGCAGTGCTTTGACCCCCGCGGTCTCACCCCTCCACTTT. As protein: CSALTPAVSPLHF.

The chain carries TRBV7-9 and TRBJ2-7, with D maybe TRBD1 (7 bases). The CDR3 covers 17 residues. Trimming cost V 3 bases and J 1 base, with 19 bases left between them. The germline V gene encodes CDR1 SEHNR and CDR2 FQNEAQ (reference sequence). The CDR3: CASSLAQGGSWSYEQYF. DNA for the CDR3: TGTGCCAGCAGCTTGGCCCAGGGGGGATCCTGGTCCTACGAGCAGTACTTC.